The table lists the clone carrying this TCR beta chain with a few counts. This specimen comes from a study of CD8+ T cells in alopecia areata. Sequencing relied on a cDNA template that was reverse transcribed from extracted RNA. The assay was immunoSEQ multiplex PCR, and TCRdb's table has in-frame clones only and misses some. The table includes more than 150,000 clones, 60% detected once. Described treatment: oral pan-JAK inhibitor, 5-10 mg twice daily. Between the trimmed V and J ends, which lost 1 base and 0 bases, there was a span of 7 bases. CDR3 length equals 16 residues. CDR1 and CDR2 (germline): SGHVS, FQNEAQ.

The rearrangement links TRBV7-8 to TRBJ1-6; no definite D call. This specimen consisted of CD4+ T cells sorted from blood, obtained at week 4, from a patient treated with tofacitinib. The clonotype comes from a human donor with alopecia areata. The CDR3 coding sequence is TGTGCCAGCAGCTTAGTTGGCCGCTCCTATAATTCACCCCTCCACTTT. Its protein is CASSLVGRSYNSPLHF.